The TCR beta chain described here comes from a study of T-cell memory formation after mild COVID-19. This clonotype was counted a few times. V was clipped by 6 bases and J by 3 bases, with 12 bases between them. The germline gives CDR1 MNHEY, CDR2 SVGEGT. The CDR3 is 15 residues long. MiXCR was run by TCRdb on the 5' RACE reads, yielding one entry per CDR3 protein. The sample holds a few hundred thousand distinct CDR3 sequences, around an eighth seen once. V usage is TRBV6-2 or TRBV6-3 and J usage is TRBJ2-6; weak D call: TRBD2 (7 bases). Sequenced material: PBMCs or a T cell subset sorted from them (not recorded which). The clonotype originates from a man between 18 and 35 years old who had mild COVID-19 (a few samples of this study predate the infection). Cell type and time point are not known. CDR3 amino acids: CASRSGGDGANVLTF. The CDR3, as DNA: TGTGCCAGCAGGTCGGGGGGCGATGGGGCCAACGTCCTGACTTTC.